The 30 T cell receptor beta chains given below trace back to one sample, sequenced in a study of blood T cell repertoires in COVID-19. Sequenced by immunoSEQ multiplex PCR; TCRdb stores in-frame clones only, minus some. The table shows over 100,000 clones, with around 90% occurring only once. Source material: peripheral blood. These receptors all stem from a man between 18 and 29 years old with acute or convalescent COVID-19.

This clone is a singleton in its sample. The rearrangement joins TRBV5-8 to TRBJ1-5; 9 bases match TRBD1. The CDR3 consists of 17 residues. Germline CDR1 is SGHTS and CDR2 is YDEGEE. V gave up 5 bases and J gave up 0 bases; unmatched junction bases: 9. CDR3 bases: TGTGCCAGCAGTGGGACAGGGAAAACGAATAGCAATCAGCCCCAGCATTTT. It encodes CASSGTGKTNSNQPQHF.

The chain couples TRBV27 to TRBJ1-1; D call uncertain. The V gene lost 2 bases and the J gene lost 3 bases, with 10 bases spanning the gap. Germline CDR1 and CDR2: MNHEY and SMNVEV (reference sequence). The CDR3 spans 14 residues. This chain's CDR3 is CASSLGQTDTEAFF. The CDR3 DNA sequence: TGTGCCAGCAGTTTAGGCCAGACTGACACTGAAGCTTTCTTT.

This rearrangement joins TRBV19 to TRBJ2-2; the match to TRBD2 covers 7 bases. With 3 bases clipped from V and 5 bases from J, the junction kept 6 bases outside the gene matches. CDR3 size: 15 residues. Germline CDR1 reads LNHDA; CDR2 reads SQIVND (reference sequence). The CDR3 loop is CASSIGGSRTGELFF. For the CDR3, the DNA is TGTGCCAGTAGTATCGGCGGGAGTAGGACCGGGGAGCTGTTTTTT.

The CDR3 sequence is CASSFGVGASYNSPLHF. In DNA, the CDR3 is TGTGCCAGCAGTTTCGGGGTGGGGGCGTCCTATAATTCACCCCTCCACTTT. The chain employs TRBV28 and TRBJ1-6; maybe TRBD1 (6 bases). Germline lookup yields CDR1 MDHEN and CDR2 SYDVKM. V lost 3 bases, J lost 1 base, and 13 bases lay in between. CDR3 size: 17 residues.

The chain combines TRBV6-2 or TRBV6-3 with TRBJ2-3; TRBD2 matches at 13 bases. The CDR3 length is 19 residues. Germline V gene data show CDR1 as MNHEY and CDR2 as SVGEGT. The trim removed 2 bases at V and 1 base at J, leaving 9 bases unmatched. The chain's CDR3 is CASSYPRTSGSSGTDTQYF. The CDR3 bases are TGTGCCAGCAGTTACCCAAGGACTAGCGGGAGTAGTGGCACAGATACGCAGTATTTT.

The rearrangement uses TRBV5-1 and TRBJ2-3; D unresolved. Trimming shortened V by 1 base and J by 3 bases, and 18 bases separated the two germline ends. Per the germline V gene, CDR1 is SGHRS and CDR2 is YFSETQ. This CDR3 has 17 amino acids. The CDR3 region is CASSLQQVSGWTDTQYF. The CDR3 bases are TGCGCCAGCAGCTTGCAGCAGGTATCTGGATGGACAGATACGCAGTATTTT.

This CDR3 reads CASRRTGSYEQYF. The CDR3 bases are TGTGCCAGCAGACGGACAGGTTCCTACGAGCAGTACTTC. The chain couples TRBV6-5 to TRBJ2-7; TRBD1 aligns across 7 bases. The CDR3 is 13 amino acids. V lost 6 bases and J lost 1; bases outside the gene matches: 3. Germline-derived CDR1 and CDR2 are MNHEY and SVGAGI.

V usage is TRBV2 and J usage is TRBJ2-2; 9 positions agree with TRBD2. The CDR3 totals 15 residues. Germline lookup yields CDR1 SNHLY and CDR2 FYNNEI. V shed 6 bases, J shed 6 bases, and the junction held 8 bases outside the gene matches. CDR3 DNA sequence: TGTGCCAGCAGCCTTAGCGGGAGAGGGGCCGGGGAGCTGTTTTTT. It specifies CASSLSGRGAGELFF. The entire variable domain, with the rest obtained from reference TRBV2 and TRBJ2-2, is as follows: EPEVTQTPSHQVTQMGQEVILRCVPISNHLYFYWYRQILGQKVEFLVSFYNNEISEKSEIFDDQFSVERPDGSNFTLKIRSTKLEDSAMYFCASSLSGRGAGELFFGEGSRLTVL.

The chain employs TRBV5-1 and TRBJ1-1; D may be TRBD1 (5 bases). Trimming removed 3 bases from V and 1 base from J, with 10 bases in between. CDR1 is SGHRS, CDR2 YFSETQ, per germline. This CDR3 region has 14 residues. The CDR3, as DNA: TGCGCCAGCAGCTGGGGCACCTCGAACACTGAAGCTTTCTTT. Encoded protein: CASSWGTSNTEAFF.

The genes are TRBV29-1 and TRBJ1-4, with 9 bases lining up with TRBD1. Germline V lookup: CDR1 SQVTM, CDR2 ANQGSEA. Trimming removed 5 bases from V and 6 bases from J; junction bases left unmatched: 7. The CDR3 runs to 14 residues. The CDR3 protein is CSVSATGGDEKLFF. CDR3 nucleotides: TGCAGCGTTTCGGCGACAGGGGGAGATGAAAAACTGTTTTTT.

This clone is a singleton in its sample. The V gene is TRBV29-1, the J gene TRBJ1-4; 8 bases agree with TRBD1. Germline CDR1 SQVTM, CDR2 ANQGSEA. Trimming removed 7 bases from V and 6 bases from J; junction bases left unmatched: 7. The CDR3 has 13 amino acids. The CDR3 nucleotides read TGCAGCGCCGGTCGACAGGGGTATGAAAAACTGTTTTTT. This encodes CSAGRQGYEKLFF.

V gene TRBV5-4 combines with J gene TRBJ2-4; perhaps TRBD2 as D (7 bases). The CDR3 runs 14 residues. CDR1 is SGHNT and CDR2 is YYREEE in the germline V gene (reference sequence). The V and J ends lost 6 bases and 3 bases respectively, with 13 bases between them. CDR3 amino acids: CASKLGGDKNIQYF. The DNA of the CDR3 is TGTGCCAGCAAATTAGGGGGGGACAAAAACATTCAGTACTTC.

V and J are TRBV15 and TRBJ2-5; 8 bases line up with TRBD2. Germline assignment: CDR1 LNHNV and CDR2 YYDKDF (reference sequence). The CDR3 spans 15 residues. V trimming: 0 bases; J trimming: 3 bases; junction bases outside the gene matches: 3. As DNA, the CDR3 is TGTGCCACCAGCAGAGATATCGGGGGGGAAGAGACCCAGTACTTC. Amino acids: CATSRDIGGEETQYF.

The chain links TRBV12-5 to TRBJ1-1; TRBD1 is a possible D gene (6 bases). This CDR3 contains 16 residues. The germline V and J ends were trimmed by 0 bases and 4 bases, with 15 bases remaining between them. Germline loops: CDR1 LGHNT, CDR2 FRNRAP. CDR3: CASGLVLTGISTEAFF. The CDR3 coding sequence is TGTGCTAGTGGTTTGGTACTAACAGGGATTAGCACTGAAGCTTTCTTT.

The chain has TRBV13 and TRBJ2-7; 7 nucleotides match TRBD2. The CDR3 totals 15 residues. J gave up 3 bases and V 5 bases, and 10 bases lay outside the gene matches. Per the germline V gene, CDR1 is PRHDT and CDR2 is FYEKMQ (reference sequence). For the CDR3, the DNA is TGTGCCAGCAGCCTATATTTTGGGGGGGGCTACGAGCAGTACTTC. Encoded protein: CASSLYFGGGYEQYF.

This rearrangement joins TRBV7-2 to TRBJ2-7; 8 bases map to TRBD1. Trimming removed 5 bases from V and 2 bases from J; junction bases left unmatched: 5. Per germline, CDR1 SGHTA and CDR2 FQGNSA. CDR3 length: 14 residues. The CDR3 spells CASSRQGAPYEQYF. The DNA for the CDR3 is TGTGCCAGCAGCCGCCAGGGGGCCCCCTACGAGCAGTACTTC. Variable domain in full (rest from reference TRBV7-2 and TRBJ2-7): GAGVSQSPSNKVTEKGKDVELRCDPISGHTALYWYRQSLGQGLEFLIYFQGNSAPDKSGLPSDRFSAERTGGSVSTLTIQRTQQEDSAVYLCASSRQGAPYEQYFGPGTRLTVT.

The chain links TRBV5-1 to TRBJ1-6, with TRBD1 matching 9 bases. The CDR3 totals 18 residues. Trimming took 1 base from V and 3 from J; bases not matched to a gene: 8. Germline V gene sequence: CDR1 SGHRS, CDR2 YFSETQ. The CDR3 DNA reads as TGCGCCAGCAGCTTGATGAACCGGGACAGGGACTATAATTCACCCCTCCACTTT. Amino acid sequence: CASSLMNRDRDYNSPLHF.

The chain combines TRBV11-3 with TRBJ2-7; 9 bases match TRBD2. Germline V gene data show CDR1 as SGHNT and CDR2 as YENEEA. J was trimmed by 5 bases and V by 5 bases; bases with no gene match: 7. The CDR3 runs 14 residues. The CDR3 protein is CASSPVAGANEQYF. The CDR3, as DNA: TGTGCCAGCAGCCCGGTAGCGGGAGCCAACGAGCAGTACTTC.

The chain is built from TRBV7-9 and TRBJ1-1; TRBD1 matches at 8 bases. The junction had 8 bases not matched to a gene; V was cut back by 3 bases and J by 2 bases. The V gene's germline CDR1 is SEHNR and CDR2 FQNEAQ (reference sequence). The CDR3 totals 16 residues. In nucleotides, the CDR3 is TGTGCCAGCAGCTTGCCCGAGGACAGGGTAAACACTGAAGCTTTCTTT. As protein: CASSLPEDRVNTEAFF.

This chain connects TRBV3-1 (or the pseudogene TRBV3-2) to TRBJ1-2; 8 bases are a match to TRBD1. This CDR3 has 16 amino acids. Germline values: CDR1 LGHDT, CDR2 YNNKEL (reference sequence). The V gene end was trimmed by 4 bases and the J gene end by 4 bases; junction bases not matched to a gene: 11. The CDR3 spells CASSPGPKDRGYGYTF. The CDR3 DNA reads TGTGCCAGCAGCCCGGGGCCTAAAGACAGGGGCTATGGCTACACCTTC.

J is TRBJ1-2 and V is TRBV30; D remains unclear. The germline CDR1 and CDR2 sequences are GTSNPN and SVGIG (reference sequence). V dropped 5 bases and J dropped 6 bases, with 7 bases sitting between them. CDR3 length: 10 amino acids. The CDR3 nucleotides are TGTGCCTGGCTAGAGGATGGCTACACCTTC. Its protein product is CAWLEDGYTF.

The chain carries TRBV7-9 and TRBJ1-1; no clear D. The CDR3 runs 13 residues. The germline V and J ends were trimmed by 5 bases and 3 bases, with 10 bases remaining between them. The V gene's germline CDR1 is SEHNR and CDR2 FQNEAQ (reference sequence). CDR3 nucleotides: TGTGCCAGCAGCGTCCCAGAGGACACTGAAGCTTTCTTT. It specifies CASSVPEDTEAFF. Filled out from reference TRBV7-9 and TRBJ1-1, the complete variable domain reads DTGVSQNPRHKITKRGQNVTFRCDPISEHNRLYWYRQTLGQGPEFLTYFQNEAQLEKSRLLSDRFSAERPKGSFSTLEIQRTEQGDSAMYLCASSVPEDTEAFFGQGTRLTVV.

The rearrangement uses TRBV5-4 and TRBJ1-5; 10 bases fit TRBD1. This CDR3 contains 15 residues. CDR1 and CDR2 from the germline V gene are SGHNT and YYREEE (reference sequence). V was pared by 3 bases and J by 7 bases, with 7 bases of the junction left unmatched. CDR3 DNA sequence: TGTGCCAGCAGCTCCGGGACAGGGGATTACCAGCCCCAGCATTTT. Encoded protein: CASSSGTGDYQPQHF.

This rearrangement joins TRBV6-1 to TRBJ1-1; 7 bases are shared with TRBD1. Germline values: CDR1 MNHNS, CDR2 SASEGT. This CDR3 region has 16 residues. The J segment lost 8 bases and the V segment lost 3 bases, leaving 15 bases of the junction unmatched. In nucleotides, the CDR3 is TGTGCCAGCAGTGATTCTACAGGGGCCTCCCCCTCCGAAGCTTTCTTT. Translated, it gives CASSDSTGASPSEAFF.

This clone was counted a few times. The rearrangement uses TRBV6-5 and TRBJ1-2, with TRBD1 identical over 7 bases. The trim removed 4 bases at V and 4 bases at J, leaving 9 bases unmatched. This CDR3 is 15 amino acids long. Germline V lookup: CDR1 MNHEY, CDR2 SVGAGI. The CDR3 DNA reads TGTGCCAGCAGTTCGACAGGGAAAGGGATCTATGGCTACACCTTC. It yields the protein CASSSTGKGIYGYTF.

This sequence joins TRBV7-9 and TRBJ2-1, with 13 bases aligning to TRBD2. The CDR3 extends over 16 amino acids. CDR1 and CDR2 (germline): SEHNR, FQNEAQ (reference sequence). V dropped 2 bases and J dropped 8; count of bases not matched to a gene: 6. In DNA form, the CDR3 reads TGTGCCAGCAGCTTAATCGGACTAGCGGGAGTCTATGAGCAGTTCTTC. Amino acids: CASSLIGLAGVYEQFF. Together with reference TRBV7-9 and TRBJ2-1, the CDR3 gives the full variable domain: DTGVSQNPRHKITKRGQNVTFRCDPISEHNRLYWYRQTLGQGPEFLTYFQNEAQLEKSRLLSDRFSAERPKGSFSTLEIQRTEQGDSAMYLCASSLIGLAGVYEQFFGPGTRLTVL.

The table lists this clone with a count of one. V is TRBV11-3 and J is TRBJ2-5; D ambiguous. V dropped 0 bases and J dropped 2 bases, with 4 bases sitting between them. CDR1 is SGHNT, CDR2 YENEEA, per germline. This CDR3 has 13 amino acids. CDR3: CASSLDRQETQYF. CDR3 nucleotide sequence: TGTGCCAGCAGCTTAGACAGGCAAGAGACCCAGTACTTC.

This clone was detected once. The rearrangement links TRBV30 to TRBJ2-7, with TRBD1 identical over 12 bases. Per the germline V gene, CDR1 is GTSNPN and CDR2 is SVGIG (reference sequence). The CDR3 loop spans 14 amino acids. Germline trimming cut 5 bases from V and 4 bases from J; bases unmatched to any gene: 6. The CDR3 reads CAWGGDRGPYEQYF. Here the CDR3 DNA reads TGTGCCTGGGGCGGGGACAGGGGGCCTTACGAGCAGTACTTC. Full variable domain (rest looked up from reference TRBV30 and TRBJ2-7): SQTIHQWPATLVQPVGSPLSLECTVEGTSNPNLYWYRQAAGRGLQLLFYSVGIGQISSEVPQNLSASRPQDRQFILSSKKLLLSDSGFYLCAWGGDRGPYEQYFGPGTRLTVT.

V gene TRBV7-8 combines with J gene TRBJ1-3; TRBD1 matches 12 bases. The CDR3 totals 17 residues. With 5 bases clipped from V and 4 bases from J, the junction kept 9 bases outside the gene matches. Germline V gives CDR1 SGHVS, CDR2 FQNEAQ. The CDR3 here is CASSPNRDRGRGNTIYF. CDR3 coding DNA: TGTGCCAGCAGCCCGAATCGGGACAGGGGGCGAGGAAACACCATATATTTT.

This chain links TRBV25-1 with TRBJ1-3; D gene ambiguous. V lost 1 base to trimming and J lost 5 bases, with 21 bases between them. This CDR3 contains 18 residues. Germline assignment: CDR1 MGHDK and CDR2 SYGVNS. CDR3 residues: CASSESNPGPAPRNTIYF. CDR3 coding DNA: TGTGCCAGCAGTGAATCGAATCCAGGCCCAGCTCCTCGAAACACCATATATTTT.